This entry describes one TCR beta chain. TCRdb's copy holds only in-frame clones and misses some; the assay was immunoSEQ multiplex PCR. The sample holds around 150,000 clones; over 80% are singletons and the top ten take 2% to 3%. This entry comes from a study of blood T cell repertoires in COVID-19. Overall study context: The cDNA or gDNA used as material had been derived from T cells, B-cell-depleted T cells, or PBMCs.

Germline V gene sequence: CDR1 SGHAT, CDR2 FQNNGV. Losses at the gene ends were 6 bases for V and 4 bases for J; bases not matched to a gene: 10. The CDR3 spans 15 residues. The sequencing input was peripheral blood. The receptor comes from a man between 50 and 59 years old with active COVID-19. The chain has TRBV11-2 and TRBJ2-7; 9 positions match TRBD2. CDR3 residues: CASRELRGGLYEQYF. As DNA, the CDR3 is TGTGCCAGCAGGGAACTGCGGGGGGGCCTGTACGAGCAGTACTTC.